This T cell receptor (beta chain) was retrieved from a study of technical replicates of blood from a few donors. Data came from immunoSEQ multiplex PCR; TCRdb stores just in-frame clones and leaves some out. The data show some 77,000 clones, 95% to 97% seen once. Material: T cells isolated from PBMCs. This sequence originates from a human donor in good health.

CDR3 loop: CASSTRGFF. CDR3 nucleotide sequence: TGTGCCAGCAGCACAAGGGGGTTCTTC. This chain uses TRBV7-9 with TRBJ2-1, with D possibly being TRBD1 (5 bases). The CDR3 length is 9 residues. Germline V gives CDR1 SEHNR, CDR2 FQNEAQ (reference sequence). Trimming took 5 bases from V and 15 from J, leaving 8 bases between them.